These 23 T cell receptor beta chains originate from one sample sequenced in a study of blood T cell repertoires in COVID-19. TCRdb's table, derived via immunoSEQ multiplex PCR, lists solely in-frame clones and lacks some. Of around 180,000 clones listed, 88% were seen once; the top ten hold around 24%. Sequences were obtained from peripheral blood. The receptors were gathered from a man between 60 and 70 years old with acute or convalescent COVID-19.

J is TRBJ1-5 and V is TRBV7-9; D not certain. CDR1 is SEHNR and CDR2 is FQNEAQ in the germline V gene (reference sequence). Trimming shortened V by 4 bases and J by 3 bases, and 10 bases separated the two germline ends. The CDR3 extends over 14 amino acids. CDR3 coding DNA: TGTGCCAGCAGCTCTGACACCCACAATCAGCCCCAGCATTTT. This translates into CASSSDTHNQPQHF.

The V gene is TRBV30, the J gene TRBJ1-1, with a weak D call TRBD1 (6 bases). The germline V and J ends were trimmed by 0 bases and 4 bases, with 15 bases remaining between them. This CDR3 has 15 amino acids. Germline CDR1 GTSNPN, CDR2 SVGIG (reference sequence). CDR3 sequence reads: CAWSVRSRGPTEAFF. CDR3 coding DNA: TGTGCCTGGAGTGTACGATCCAGGGGCCCCACTGAAGCTTTCTTT.

The CDR3 bases are TGTGCCAGCAGCTCCGGGAGACTAGCGGGGATCAATGAGCAGTTCTTC. Translating gives CASSSGRLAGINEQFF. J is TRBJ2-1 and V is TRBV7-9, with TRBD2 matching 11 bases. The J segment lost 6 bases and the V segment lost 4 bases, leaving 8 bases of the junction unmatched. CDR3 length: 16 amino acids. The germline V gene encodes CDR1 SEHNR and CDR2 FQNEAQ (reference sequence).

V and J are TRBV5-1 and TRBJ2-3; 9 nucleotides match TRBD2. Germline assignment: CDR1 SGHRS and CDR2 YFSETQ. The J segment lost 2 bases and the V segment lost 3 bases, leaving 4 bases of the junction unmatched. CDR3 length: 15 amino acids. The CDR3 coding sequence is TGCGCCAGCAGCTCCGGACTAGCGAACACAGATACGCAGTATTTT. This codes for CASSSGLANTDTQYF.

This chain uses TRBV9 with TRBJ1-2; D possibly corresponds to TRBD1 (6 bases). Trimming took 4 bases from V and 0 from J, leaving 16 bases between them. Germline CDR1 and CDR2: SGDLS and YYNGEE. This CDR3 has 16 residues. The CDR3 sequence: CASSLSDRPTNYGYTF. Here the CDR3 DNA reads TGTGCCAGCAGCTTATCGGACAGACCCACTAACTATGGCTACACCTTC.

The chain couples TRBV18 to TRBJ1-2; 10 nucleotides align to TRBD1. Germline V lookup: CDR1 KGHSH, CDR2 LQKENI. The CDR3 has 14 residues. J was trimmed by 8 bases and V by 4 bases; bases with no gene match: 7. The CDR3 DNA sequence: TGTGCCAGCTCACTTTCCCCGGGACAGGGGGGCTACACCTTC. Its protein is CASSLSPGQGGYTF.

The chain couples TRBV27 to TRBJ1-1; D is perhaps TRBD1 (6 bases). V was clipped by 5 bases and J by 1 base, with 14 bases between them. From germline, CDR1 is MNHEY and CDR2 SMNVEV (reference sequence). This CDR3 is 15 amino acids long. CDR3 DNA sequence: TGTGCCAGCAGTCTCGATACCAGGGGGAACACTGAAGCTTTCTTT. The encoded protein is CASSLDTRGNTEAFF.

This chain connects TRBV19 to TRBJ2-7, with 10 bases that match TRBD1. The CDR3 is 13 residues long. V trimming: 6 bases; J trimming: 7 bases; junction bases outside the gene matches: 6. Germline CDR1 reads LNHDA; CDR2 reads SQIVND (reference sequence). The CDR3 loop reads CASSNDRGLEQYF. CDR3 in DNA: TGTGCCAGTAGCAACGACAGGGGGCTTGAGCAGTACTTC.

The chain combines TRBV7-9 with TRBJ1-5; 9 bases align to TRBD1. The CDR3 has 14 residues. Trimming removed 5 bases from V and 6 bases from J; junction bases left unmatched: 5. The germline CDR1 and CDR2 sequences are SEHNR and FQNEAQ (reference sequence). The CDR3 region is CASSPTGGGQPQHF. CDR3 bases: TGTGCCAGCAGCCCCACAGGGGGCGGTCAGCCCCAGCATTTT. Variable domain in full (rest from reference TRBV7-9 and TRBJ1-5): DTGVSQNPRHKITKRGQNVTFRCDPISEHNRLYWYRQTLGQGPEFLTYFQNEAQLEKSRLLSDRFSAERPKGSFSTLEIQRTEQGDSAMYLCASSPTGGGQPQHFGDGTRLSIL.

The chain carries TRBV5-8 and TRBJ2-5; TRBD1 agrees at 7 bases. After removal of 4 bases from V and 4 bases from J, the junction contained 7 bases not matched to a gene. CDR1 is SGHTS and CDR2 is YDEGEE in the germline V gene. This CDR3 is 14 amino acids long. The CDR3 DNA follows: TGTGCCAGCAGCGCGGACAGGAGCAGAGAGACCCAGTACTTC. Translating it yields CASSADRSRETQYF.

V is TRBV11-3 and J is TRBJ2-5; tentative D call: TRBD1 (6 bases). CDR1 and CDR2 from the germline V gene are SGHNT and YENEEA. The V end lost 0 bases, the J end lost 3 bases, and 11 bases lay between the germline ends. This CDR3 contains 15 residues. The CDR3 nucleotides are TGTGCCAGCAGCTTAGATCAGGGGACAAAAGAGACCCAGTACTTC. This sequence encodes CASSLDQGTKETQYF.

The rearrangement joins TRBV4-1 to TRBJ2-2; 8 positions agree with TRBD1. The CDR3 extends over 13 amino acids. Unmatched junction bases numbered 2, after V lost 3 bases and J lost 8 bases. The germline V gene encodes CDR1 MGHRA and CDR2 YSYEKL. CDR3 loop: CASSQWTGGELFF. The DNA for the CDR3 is TGCGCCAGCAGCCAGTGGACAGGGGGGGAGCTGTTTTTT.

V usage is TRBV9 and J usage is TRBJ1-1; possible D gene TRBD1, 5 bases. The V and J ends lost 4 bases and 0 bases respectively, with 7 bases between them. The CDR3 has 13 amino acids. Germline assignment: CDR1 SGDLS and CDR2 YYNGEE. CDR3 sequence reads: CASSLDMNTEAFF. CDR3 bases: TGTGCCAGCAGCTTGGACATGAACACTGAAGCTTTCTTT.

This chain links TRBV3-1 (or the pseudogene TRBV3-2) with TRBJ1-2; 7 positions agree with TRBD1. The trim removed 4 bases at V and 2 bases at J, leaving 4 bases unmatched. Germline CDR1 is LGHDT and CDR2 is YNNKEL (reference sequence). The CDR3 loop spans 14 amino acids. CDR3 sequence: CASSLGTANYGYTF. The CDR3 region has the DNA TGTGCCAGCAGCCTTGGGACAGCAAACTATGGCTACACCTTC.

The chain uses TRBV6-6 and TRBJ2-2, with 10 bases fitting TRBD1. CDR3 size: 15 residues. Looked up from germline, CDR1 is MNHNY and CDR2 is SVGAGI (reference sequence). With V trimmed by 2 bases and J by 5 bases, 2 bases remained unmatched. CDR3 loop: CASSYRQGATGELFF. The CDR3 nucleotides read TGTGCCAGCAGTTACCGACAGGGGGCAACCGGGGAGCTGTTTTTT.

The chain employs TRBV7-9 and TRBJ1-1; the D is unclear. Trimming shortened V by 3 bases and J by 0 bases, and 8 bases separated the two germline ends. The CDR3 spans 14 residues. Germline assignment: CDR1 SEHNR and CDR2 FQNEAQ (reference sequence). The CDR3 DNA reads TGTGCCAGCAGCTTTGGGCAAATGAACACTGAAGCTTTCTTT. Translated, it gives CASSFGQMNTEAFF.

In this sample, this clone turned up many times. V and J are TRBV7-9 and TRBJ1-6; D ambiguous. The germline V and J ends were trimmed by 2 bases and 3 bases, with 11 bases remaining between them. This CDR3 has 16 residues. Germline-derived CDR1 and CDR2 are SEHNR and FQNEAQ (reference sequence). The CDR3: CASSLQAGVYNSPLHF. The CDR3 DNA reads TGTGCCAGCAGCTTACAGGCAGGTGTCTATAATTCACCCCTCCACTTT.

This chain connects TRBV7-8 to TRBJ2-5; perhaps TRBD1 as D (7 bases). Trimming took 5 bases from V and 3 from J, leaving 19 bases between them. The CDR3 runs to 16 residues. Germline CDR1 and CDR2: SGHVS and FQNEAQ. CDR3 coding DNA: TGTGCCAGCAGCGATAGACAGGGACTGGCTGAAGAGACCCAGTACTTC. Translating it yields CASSDRQGLAEETQYF.

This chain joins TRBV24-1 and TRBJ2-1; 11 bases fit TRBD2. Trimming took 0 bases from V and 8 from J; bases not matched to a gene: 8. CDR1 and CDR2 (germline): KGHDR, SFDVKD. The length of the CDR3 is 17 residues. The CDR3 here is CATSDLGLAGGIDEQFF. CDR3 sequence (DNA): TGTGCCACCAGTGATTTGGGTCTAGCGGGAGGTATAGATGAGCAGTTCTTC.

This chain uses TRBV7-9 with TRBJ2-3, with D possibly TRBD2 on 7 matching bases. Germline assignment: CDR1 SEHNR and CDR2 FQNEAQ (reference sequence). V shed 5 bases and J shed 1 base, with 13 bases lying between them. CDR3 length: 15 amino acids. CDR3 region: CASSQGGGGTDTQYF. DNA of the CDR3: TGTGCCAGCAGCCAAGGGGGGGGTGGCACAGATACGCAGTATTTT.

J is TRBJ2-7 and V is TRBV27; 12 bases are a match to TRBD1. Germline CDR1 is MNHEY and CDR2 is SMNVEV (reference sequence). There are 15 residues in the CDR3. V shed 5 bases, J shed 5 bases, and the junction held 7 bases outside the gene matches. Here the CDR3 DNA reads TGTGCCAGCAGTGGATGGGGACAGGGGGCTGACGAGCAGTACTTC. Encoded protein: CASSGWGQGADEQYF.

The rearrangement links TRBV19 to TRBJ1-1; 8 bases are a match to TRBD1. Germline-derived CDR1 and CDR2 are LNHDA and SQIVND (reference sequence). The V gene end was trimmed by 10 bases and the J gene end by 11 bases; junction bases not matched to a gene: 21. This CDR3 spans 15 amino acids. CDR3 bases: TGTGCCACCACCGGGCCCCCCGACTATACAGGGGGGGCTTTCTTT. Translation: CATTGPPDYTGGAFF.

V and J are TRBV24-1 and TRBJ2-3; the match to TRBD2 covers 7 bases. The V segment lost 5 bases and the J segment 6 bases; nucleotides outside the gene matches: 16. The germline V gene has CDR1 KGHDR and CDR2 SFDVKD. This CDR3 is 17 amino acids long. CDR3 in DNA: TGTGCCACCAGTGTTCGTAGAGGACTAGGTCTTCGGGATACGCAGTATTTT. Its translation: CATSVRRGLGLRDTQYF.